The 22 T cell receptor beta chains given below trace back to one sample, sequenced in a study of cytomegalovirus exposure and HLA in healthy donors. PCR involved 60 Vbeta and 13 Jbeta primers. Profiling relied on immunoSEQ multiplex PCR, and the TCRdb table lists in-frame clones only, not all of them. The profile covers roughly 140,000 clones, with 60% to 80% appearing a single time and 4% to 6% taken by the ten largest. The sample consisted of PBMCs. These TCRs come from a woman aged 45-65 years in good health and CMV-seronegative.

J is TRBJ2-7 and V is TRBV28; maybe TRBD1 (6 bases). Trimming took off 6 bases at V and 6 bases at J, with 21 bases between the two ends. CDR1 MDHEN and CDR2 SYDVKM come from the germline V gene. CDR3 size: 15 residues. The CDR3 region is CASRFGAGDVREQYF. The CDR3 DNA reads TGTGCCAGCAGGTTCGGGGCAGGGGATGTGCGCGAGCAGTACTTC.

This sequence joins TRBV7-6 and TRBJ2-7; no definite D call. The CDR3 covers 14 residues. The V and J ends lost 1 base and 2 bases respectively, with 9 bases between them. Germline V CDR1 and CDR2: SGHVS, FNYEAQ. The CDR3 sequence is CASSLGQATYEQYF. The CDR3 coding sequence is TGTGCCAGCAGCTTAGGGCAGGCGACCTACGAGCAGTACTTC. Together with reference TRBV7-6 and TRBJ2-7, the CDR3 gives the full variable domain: GAGVSQSPRYKVTKRGQDVALRCDPISGHVSLYWYRQALGQGPEFLTYFNYEAQQDKSGLPNDRFSAERPEGSISTLTIQRTEQRDSAMYRCASSLGQATYEQYFGPGTRLTVT.

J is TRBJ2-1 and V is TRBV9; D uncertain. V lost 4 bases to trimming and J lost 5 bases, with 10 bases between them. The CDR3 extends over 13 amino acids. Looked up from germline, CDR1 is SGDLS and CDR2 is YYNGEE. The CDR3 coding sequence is TGTGCCAGCAGCTTCACTGCAAACAATGAGCAGTTCTTC. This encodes CASSFTANNEQFF.

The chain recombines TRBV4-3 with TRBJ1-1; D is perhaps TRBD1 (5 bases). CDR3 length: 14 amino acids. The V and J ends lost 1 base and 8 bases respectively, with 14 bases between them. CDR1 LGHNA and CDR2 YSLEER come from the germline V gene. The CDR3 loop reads CASSQGLRGYEAFF. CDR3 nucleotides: TGCGCCAGCAGCCAAGGTTTAAGGGGTTACGAAGCTTTCTTT.

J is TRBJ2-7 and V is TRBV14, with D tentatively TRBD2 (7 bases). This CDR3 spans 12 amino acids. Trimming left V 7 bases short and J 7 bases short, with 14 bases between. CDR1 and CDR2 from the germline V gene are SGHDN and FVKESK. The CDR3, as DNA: TGTGCCAGCACCGGGGGGCTTCTGGAGCAGTACTTC. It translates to CASTGGLLEQYF.

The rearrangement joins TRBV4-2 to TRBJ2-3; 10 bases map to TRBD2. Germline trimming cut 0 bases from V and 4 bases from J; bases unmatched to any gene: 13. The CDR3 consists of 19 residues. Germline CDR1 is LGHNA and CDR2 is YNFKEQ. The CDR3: CASSQDWVRASGGADTQYF. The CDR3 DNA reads TGTGCCAGCAGCCAAGATTGGGTCCGGGCTAGCGGGGGAGCAGATACGCAGTATTTT.

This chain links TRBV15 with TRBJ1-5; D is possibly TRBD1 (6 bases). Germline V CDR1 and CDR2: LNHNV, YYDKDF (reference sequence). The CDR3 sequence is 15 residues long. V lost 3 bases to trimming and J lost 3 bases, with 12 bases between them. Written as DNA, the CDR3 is TGTGCCACCAGCAGTCTCAACAGGGACAATCAGCCCCAGCATTTT. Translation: CATSSLNRDNQPQHF.

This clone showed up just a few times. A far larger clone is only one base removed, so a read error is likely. The CDR3 spells CASSFSREVGNTESFF. Here the CDR3 DNA reads TGTGCCAGCAGTTTTTCCAGGGAGGTCGGGAACACTGAATCTTTCTTT. The chain employs TRBV27 and TRBJ1-1; weak D call: TRBD1 (5 bases). The length of the CDR3 is 16 residues. Germline V gives CDR1 MNHEY, CDR2 SMNVEV (reference sequence).

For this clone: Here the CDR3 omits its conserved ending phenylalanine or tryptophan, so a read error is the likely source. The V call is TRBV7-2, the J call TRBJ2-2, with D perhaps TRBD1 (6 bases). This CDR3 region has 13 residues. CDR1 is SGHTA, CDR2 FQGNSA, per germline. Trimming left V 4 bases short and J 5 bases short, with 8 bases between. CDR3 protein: CASSYRVTGELFS. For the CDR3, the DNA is TGTGCCAGCAGCTACAGGGTAACCGGGGAGCTGTTTTCT.

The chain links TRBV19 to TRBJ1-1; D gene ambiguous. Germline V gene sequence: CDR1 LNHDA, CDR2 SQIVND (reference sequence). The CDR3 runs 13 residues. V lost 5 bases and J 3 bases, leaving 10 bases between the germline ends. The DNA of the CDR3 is TGTGCCAGTAGTTTGGGGAGGGACACTGAAGCTTTCTTT. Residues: CASSLGRDTEAFF.

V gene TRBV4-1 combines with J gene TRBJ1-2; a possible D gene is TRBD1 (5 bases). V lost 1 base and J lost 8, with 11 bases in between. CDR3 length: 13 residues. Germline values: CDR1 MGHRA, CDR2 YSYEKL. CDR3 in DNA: TGCGCCAGCAGCCAAGTGACAGCTGCGGGCTACACCTTC. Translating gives CASSQVTAAGYTF.

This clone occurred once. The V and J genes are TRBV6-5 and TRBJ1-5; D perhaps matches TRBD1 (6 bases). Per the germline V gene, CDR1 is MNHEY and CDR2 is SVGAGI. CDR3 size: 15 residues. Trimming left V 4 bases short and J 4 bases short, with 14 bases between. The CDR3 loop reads CASSSGQGGNQPQHF. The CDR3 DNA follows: TGTGCCAGCAGTTCGGGACAAGGCGGGAATCAGCCCCAGCATTTT.

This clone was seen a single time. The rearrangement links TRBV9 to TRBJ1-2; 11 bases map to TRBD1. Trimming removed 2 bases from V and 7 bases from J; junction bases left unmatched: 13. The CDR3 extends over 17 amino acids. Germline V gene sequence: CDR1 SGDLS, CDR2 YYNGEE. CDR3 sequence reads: CASSVGIRTGGVFGYTF. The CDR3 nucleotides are TGTGCCAGCAGCGTCGGTATCCGGACAGGGGGCGTGTTTGGCTACACCTTC.

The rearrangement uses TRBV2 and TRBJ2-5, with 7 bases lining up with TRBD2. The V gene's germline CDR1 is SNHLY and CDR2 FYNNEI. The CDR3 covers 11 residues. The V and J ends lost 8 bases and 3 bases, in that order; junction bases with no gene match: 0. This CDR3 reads CASGREETQYF. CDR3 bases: TGTGCCAGCGGGAGGGAAGAGACCCAGTACTTC.

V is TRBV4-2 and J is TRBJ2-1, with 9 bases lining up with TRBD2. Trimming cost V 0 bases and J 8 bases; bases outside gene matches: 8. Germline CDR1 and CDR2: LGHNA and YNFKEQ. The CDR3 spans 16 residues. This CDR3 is CASSQEGAGGDYEQFF. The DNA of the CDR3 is TGTGCCAGCAGCCAAGAAGGGGCGGGGGGGGATTATGAGCAGTTCTTC.

The CDR3, as DNA: TGCGCCAGCCGGAGGACCTTCACAGATACGCAGTATTTT. This sequence encodes CASRRTFTDTQYF. J is TRBJ2-3 and V is TRBV4-1, with a tentative D call TRBD2 (5 bases). Between the trimmed V and J ends, which lost 8 bases and 2 bases, there was a span of 11 bases. Germline CDR1 reads MGHRA; CDR2 reads YSYEKL. The length of the CDR3 is 13 residues.

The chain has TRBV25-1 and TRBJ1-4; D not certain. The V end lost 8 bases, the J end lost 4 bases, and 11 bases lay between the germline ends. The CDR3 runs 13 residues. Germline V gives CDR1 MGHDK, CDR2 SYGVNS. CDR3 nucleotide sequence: TGTGCCAGCGCCTCGGGGTTTAATGAAAAACTGTTTTTT. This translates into CASASGFNEKLFF.

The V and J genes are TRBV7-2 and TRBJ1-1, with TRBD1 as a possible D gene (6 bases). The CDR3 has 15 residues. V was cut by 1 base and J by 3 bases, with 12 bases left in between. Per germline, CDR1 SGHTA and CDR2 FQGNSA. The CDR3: CASSLVVQGYTEAFF. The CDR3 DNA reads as TGTGCCAGCAGCTTAGTGGTACAGGGCTACACTGAAGCTTTCTTT.

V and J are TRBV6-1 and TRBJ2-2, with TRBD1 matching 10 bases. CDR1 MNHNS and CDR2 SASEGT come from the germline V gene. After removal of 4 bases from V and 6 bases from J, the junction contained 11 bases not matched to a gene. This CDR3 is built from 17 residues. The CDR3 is CASSGHETGGEAGELFF. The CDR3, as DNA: TGTGCCAGCAGTGGGCATGAGACAGGGGGCGAGGCCGGGGAGCTGTTTTTT.

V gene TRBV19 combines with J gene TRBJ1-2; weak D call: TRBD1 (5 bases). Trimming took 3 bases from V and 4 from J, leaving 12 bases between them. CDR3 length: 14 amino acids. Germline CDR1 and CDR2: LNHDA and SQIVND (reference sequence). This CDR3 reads CASSIPPGLYGYTF. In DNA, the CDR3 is TGTGCCAGTAGTATCCCCCCAGGGCTCTATGGCTACACCTTC. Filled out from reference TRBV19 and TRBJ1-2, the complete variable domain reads DGGITQSPKYLFRKEGQNVTLSCEQNLNHDAMYWYRQDPGQGLRLIYYSQIVNDFQKGDIAEGYSVSREKKESFPLTVTSAQKNPTAFYLCASSIPPGLYGYTFGSGTRLTVV.

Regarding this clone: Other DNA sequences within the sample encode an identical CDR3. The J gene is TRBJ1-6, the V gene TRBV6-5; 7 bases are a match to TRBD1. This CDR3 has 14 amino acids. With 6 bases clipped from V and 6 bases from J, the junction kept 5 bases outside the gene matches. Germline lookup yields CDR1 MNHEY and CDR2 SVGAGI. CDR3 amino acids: CASSTGTANSPLHF. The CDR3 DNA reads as TGTGCCAGCAGCACCGGGACAGCTAATTCACCCCTCCACTTT.

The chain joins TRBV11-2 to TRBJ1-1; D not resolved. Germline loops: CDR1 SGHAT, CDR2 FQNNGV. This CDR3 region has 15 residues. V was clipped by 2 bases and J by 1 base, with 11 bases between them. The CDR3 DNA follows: TGTGCCAGCAGCTTATCTGTTGCCGGGAACACTGAAGCTTTCTTT. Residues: CASSLSVAGNTEAFF.